These 21 T cell receptor beta chains originate from one sample sequenced in a study of blood T cell repertoires in COVID-19 (dated by TCRdb to 2018 to 2021). The method behind the library was the immunoSEQ multiplex PCR assay. TCRdb retrieved this table from immuneACCESS and kept in-frame rearrangements only. Not all clones are present; in checked studies, unresolved V genes account for under half, and no reason is known for the remainder. Counted in this sample were just under 90,000 clones; 85% to 95% of them appeared once. The ten largest make up under 2% of the sample. The specimen sequenced was peripheral blood. These receptors all come from a man between 60 and 75 years old with acute or convalescent COVID-19.

The V gene is TRBV24-1, the J gene TRBJ1-4; no definite D call. V was pared by 7 bases and J by 0 bases, with 14 bases between. Looked up from germline, CDR1 is KGHDR and CDR2 is SFDVKD. The CDR3 spans 16 residues. In nucleotides, the CDR3 is TGTGCCACCAGCACAGTTTTCCTTTCAACTAATGAAAAACTGTTTTTT. This encodes CATSTVFLSTNEKLFF.

This clone was found once. The V and J genes are TRBV18 and TRBJ2-7; a possible D gene is TRBD1 (6 bases). Trimming left V 3 bases short and J 5 bases short, with 8 bases between. Germline V gene lookup returns CDR1 KGHSH and CDR2 LQKENI. The CDR3 runs to 12 residues. CDR3 DNA: TGTGCCAGCTCACCGGCAGGGGACGAGCAGTACTTC. It translates to CASSPAGDEQYF. The whole variable domain, filled in from reference TRBV18 and TRBJ2-7, reads NAGVMQNPRHLVRRRGQEARLRCSPMKGHSHVYWYRQLPEEGLKFMVYLQKENIIDESGMPKERFSAEFPKEGPSILRIQQVVRGDSAAYFCASSPAGDEQYFGPGTRLTVT.

The chain couples TRBV6-6 to TRBJ1-1, with 7 bases that match TRBD1. The CDR3 has 16 residues. V trimming: 10 bases; J trimming: 5 bases; junction bases outside the gene matches: 19. CDR1 is MNHNY and CDR2 is SVGAGI in the germline V gene (reference sequence). CDR3 loop: CATSLHGTAGNTEAFF. The CDR3, as DNA: TGTGCCACCTCCCTCCACGGGACAGCCGGAAATACTGAAGCTTTCTTT.

This sequence joins TRBV29-1 and TRBJ2-1, with D tentatively TRBD1 (7 bases). The germline V gene has CDR1 SQVTM and CDR2 ANQGSEA. V was clipped by 6 bases and J by 3 bases, with 21 bases between them. The CDR3 length is 16 residues. The CDR3 nucleotides are TGCAGCGTAGCGACAGGGCCGGGACTCCGCTACAATGAGCAGTTCTTC. Its protein product is CSVATGPGLRYNEQFF.

This chain links TRBV5-1 with TRBJ2-2; 9 bases are shared with TRBD2. The CDR3 has 15 amino acids. V trimming: 3 bases; J trimming: 7 bases; junction bases outside the gene matches: 7. Germline V CDR1 and CDR2: SGHRS, YFSETQ. The CDR3 DNA is TGCGCCAGCAGCTCTAGCGGGATCTTCGGCGGGGAGCTGTTTTTT. The encoded protein is CASSSSGIFGGELFF.

Of note for this clone: Its ends do not fully match the called genes, so a read error is possible. The J gene is TRBJ2-7, the V gene TRBV6-1, with 9 nucleotides matching TRBD1. This CDR3 is built from 15 residues. Germline V CDR1 and CDR2: MNHNS, SASEGT. The CDR3 sequence: CASSEVTGGSHEQYF. Here the CDR3 DNA reads TGTGCCAGCAGTGAAGTCACAGGGGGCTCCCACGAGCAGTACTTC.

The J gene is TRBJ1-2, the V gene TRBV28; D gene ambiguous. The ends were cut back, 7 bases at V and 2 bases at J, with 11 bases in the middle. CDR1 is MDHEN, CDR2 SYDVKM, per germline. This CDR3 region has 13 residues. CDR3 loop: CASTLPGNYGYTF. The CDR3 coding sequence is TGTGCCAGCACTCTGCCGGGGAACTATGGCTACACCTTC.

The chain carries TRBV6-2 or TRBV6-3 and TRBJ2-7; 7 bases fit TRBD1. The CDR3 runs to 14 residues. V gave up 2 bases and J gave up 3 bases; unmatched junction bases: 4. Germline V CDR1 and CDR2: MNHEY, SVGEGT. CDR3 nucleotides: TGTGCCAGCAGTTACCGTCCAGGGGGCTACGAGCAGTACTTC. Translated, it gives CASSYRPGGYEQYF.

This clone was seen a single time. The chain links TRBV18 to TRBJ1-2; D unclear. Between the trimmed V and J ends, which lost 2 bases and 0 bases, there was a span of 7 bases. The CDR3 covers 14 residues. The germline gives CDR1 KGHSH, CDR2 LQKENI. The chain's CDR3 is CASSPNGANYGYTF. The CDR3 region has the DNA TGTGCCAGCTCACCAAACGGGGCTAACTATGGCTACACCTTC.

The chain is built from TRBV2 and TRBJ2-1, with 7 bases matching TRBD2. The germline V gene has CDR1 SNHLY and CDR2 FYNNEI. The CDR3 has 14 amino acids. The ends lost 5 bases at V and 0 bases at J; junction bases unmatched: 1. CDR3 amino acids: CASSLADSYNEQFF. The CDR3 nucleotides are TGTGCCAGCAGTCTAGCGGACTCCTACAATGAGCAGTTCTTC.

V is TRBV6-6 and J is TRBJ2-5; D is unresolved. Germline V lookup: CDR1 MNHNY, CDR2 SVGAGI (reference sequence). The CDR3 runs to 15 residues. Trimming removed 3 bases from V and 1 base from J, with 12 bases in between. This CDR3 reads CASSYSGSIQETQYF. The CDR3 DNA sequence: TGTGCCAGCAGTTATTCCGGGTCCATCCAAGAGACCCAGTACTTC.

This rearrangement joins TRBV19 to TRBJ1-3; maybe TRBD1 (6 bases). Per germline, CDR1 LNHDA and CDR2 SQIVND (reference sequence). V was shortened by 2 bases and J by 4 bases, with 18 bases between the two germline ends. This CDR3 has 17 residues. CDR3 sequence reads: CASSIRVRGDGGNTIYF. The CDR3 DNA follows: TGTGCCAGTAGTATACGCGTCAGGGGCGACGGGGGAAACACCATATATTTT.

The chain's CDR3 is CASSQGLAEEGEQFF. CDR3 bases: TGTGCCAGCAGCCAAGGACTAGCGGAAGAAGGGGAGCAGTTCTTC. The V gene is TRBV11-2, the J gene TRBJ2-1; 10 bases fit TRBD2. The V and J ends lost 5 bases and 10 bases, in that order; junction bases with no gene match: 11. There are 15 residues in the CDR3. Germline CDR1 SGHAT, CDR2 FQNNGV.

This rearrangement joins TRBV24-1 to TRBJ2-2; 9 bases match TRBD1. Trimming took 9 bases from V and 3 from J; bases not matched to a gene: 7. The CDR3 loop spans 15 amino acids. Germline assignment: CDR1 KGHDR and CDR2 SFDVKD. The CDR3 DNA is TGTGCCACCCGGACAGGGGCAAAGGACACCGGGGAGCTGTTTTTT. It specifies CATRTGAKDTGELFF.

V usage is TRBV19 and J usage is TRBJ1-5, with D possibly matching TRBD1 (6 bases). The CDR3 is 14 residues long. The germline V and J ends were trimmed by 3 bases and 6 bases, with 12 bases remaining between them. Germline V gives CDR1 LNHDA, CDR2 SQIVND (reference sequence). In DNA form, the CDR3 reads TGTGCCAGTAGTATCCAGGGGACCCCTCAGCCCCAGCATTTT. Residues: CASSIQGTPQPQHF. Using reference TRBV19 and TRBJ1-5 for the parts outside the CDR3, the full variable domain is DGGITQSPKYLFRKEGQNVTLSCEQNLNHDAMYWYRQDPGQGLRLIYYSQIVNDFQKGDIAEGYSVSREKKESFPLTVTSAQKNPTAFYLCASSIQGTPQPQHFGDGTRLSIL.

The chain carries TRBV2 and TRBJ2-2; D perhaps matches TRBD2 (5 bases). The CDR3 sequence is 15 residues long. The germline CDR1 and CDR2 sequences are SNHLY and FYNNEI. V lost 0 bases and J 5 bases, leaving 10 bases between the germline ends. DNA of the CDR3: TGTGCCAGCAGTGAAGCGCCGCGGGTTACCGGGGAGCTGTTTTTT. Protein sequence: CASSEAPRVTGELFF.

This clone was counted a few times. The chain combines TRBV19 with TRBJ1-4; 8 bases align to TRBD1. CDR1 is LNHDA and CDR2 is SQIVND in the germline V gene (reference sequence). This CDR3 contains 14 residues. J lost 6 bases, V lost 6 bases, and 6 bases had no gene match. The CDR3: CASSRTGRDEKLFF. The CDR3 DNA follows: TGTGCCAGTAGCAGGACAGGGCGGGATGAAAAACTGTTTTTT.

The genes are TRBV7-9 and TRBJ1-2, with TRBD1 matching 8 bases. With V trimmed by 5 bases and J by 7 bases, 6 bases remained unmatched. Germline CDR1 reads SEHNR; CDR2 reads FQNEAQ (reference sequence). The CDR3 covers 13 residues. In DNA, the CDR3 is TGTGCCAGCAGCGAGACAGGGGAGGGTGGCTACACCTTC. This codes for CASSETGEGGYTF.

V is TRBV2 and J is TRBJ1-5; D might be TRBD1 (6 bases). There are 15 residues in the CDR3. Germline CDR1 SNHLY, CDR2 FYNNEI. The V end lost 8 bases, the J end lost 4 bases, and 18 bases lay between the germline ends. The CDR3 coding sequence is TGTGCCAGCGGTACCGACCAACAGGGAAATCAGCCCCAGCATTTT. As protein: CASGTDQQGNQPQHF.

This clone appeared a single time. This rearrangement joins TRBV27 to TRBJ2-3; 8 bases agree with TRBD1. V lost 5 bases, J lost 7 bases, and 8 bases stayed unmatched. The length of the CDR3 is 14 residues. CDR1 is MNHEY and CDR2 is SMNVEV in the germline V gene (reference sequence). The CDR3 nucleotides read TGTGCCAGCAGTCTTAAACGACAGGGGCATACGCAGTATTTT. As protein: CASSLKRQGHTQYF.

This chain links TRBV10-3 with TRBJ1-3; tentative D call: TRBD1 (5 bases). Trimming took 0 bases from V and 0 from J, leaving 9 bases between them. This CDR3 is built from 16 residues. Germline V gene lookup returns CDR1 ENHRY and CDR2 SYGVKD. The CDR3: CAISESRQTSGNTIYF. The CDR3 nucleotides read TGTGCCATCAGTGAGTCGAGACAGACCTCTGGAAACACCATATATTTT.